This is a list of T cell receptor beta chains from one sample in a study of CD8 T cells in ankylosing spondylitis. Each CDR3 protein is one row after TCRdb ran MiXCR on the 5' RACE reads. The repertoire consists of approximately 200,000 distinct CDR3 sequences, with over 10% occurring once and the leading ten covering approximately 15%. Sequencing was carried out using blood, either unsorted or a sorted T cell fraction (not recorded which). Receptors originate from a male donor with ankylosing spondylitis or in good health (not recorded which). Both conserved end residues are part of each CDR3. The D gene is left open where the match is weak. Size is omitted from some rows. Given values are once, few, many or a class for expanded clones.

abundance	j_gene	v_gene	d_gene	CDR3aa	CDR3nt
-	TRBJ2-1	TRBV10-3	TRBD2	CAISDFSSGPYNEQFF	TGTGCCATCAGTGATTTCTCTAGCGGGCCCTACAATGAGCAGTTCTTC
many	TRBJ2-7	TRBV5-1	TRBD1	CASSPGTGAYEQYF	TGCGCCAGCAGCCCCGGGACAGGGGCCTACGAGCAGTACTTC
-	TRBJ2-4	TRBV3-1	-	CASTKVGDYLLAKNIQYF	TGTGCCAGCACCAAGGTGGGCGACTACCTTCTAGCCAAAAACATTCAGTACTTC
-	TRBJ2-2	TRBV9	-	CASSNNRQAKNTGELFF	TGTGCCAGCAGCAACAATAGGCAGGCAAAGAACACCGGGGAGCTGTTTTTT
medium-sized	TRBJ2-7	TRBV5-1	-	CAEGGRPTYEQYF	TGCGCCGAAGGGGGTCGGCCCACCTACGAGCAGTACTTC
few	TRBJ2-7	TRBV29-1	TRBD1	CSVVFRDSDLLSYEQYF	TGCAGCGTTGTGTTCCGGGACAGCGACCTACTGTCCTACGAGCAGTACTTC
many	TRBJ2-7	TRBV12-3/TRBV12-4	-	CASSPGAFSEQYF	TGTGCCAGCAGCCCAGGGGCGTTCTCCGAGCAGTACTTC
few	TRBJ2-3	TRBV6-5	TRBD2	CASSLRGGGTDTQYF	TGTGCCAGCAGTTTGCGGGGGGGGGGCACAGATACGCAGTATTTT
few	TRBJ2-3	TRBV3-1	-	CAIPKNGTDTQYF	TGTGCCATCCCTAAAAACGGCACAGATACGCAGTATTTT
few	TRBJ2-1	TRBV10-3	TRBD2	CAIMAPTGLAGIDEQFF	TGTGCCATCATGGCCCCAACCGGACTAGCGGGTATCGATGAGCAGTTCTTC
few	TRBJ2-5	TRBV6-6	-	CASLSGGAGTQYF	TGTGCCAGCCTTTCTGGCGGGGCGGGGACCCAGTACTTC
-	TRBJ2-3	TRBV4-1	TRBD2	CASSLLAGGPEGTQYF	TGCGCCAGCAGCTTACTAGCGGGGGGACCCGAGGGTACGCAGTATTTT
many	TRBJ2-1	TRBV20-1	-	CSARGSGQVNEQFF	TGCAGTGCTAGAGGGTCGGGCCAGGTCAATGAGCAGTTCTTC
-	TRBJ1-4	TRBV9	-	CASSVEFGLATNEKLFF	TGTGCCAGCAGCGTAGAGTTTGGGCTTGCAACTAATGAAAAACTGTTTTTT
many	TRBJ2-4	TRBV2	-	CASNGPENIQYF	TGTGCCAGCAACGGGCCTGAAAACATTCAGTACTTC
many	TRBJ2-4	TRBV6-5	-	CASSSPKKGWNIQYF	TGTGCCAGCAGTTCCCCCAAGAAGGGCTGGAACATTCAGTACTTC
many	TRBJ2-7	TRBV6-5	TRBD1	CASSYSLGQGSGEQYF	TGTGCCAGCAGTTACTCGTTAGGACAGGGGTCGGGGGAGCAGTACTTC
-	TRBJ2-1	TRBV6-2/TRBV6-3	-	CASKVTFYNEQFF	TGTGCCAGCAAGGTGACCTTCTACAATGAGCAGTTCTTC
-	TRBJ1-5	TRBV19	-	CASSQGQFNPQHF	TGTGCCAGTAGTCAAGGACAGTTTAACCCCCAGCATTTT
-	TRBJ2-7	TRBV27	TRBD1	CASGTNPTGYEQYF	TGTGCCAGCGGAACTAACCCGACAGGGTACGAGCAGTACTTC
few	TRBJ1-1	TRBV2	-	CASSQWESGNTEAFF	TGTGCCAGCAGTCAATGGGAGTCAGGTAACACTGAAGCTTTCTTT
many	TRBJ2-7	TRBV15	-	CATSVTGDGGYEQYF	TGTGCCACCAGCGTAACAGGAGACGGAGGCTACGAGCAGTACTTC
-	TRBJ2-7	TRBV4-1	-	CASSQLRDMGGYEQYF	TGCGCCAGCAGCCAGCTCCGGGACATGGGGGGTTACGAGCAGTACTTC
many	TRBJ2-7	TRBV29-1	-	CSVVLNSYEQYF	TGCAGCGTTGTACTCAACTCCTACGAGCAGTACTTC
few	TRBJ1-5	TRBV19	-	CASSFWGAGNQPQHF	TGTGCCAGTAGTTTTTGGGGGGCCGGCAATCAGCCCCAGCATTTT
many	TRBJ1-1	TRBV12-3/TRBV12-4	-	CASSWKPGKNTEAFF	TGTGCCAGCAGCTGGAAACCGGGAAAGAACACTGAAGCTTTCTTT
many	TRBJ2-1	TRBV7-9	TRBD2	CASSWDYFSYNEQFF	TGTGCCAGCAGCTGGGACTATTTCTCCTACAATGAGCAGTTCTTC
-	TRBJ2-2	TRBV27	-	CASSPNTGVNTGELFF	TGTGCCAGCAGTCCCAATACGGGAGTTAACACCGGGGAGCTGTTTTTT
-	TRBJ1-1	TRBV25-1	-	CASTLEGVEAFF	TGTGCCAGCACCCTAGAGGGGGTGGAAGCTTTCTTT
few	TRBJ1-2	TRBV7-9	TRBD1	CASSYSTGNGYGYTF	TGTGCCAGCAGCTATTCGACAGGGAATGGTTATGGCTACACCTTC
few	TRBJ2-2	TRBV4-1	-	CASSQDLGAPPTGELFF	TGCGCCAGCAGCCAAGATCTTGGGGCTCCCCCCACCGGGGAGCTGTTTTTT
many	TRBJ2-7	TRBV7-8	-	CASSLGWAYEQYF	TGTGCCAGCAGCTTAGGGTGGGCCTACGAGCAGTACTTC
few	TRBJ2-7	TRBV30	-	CAWAPGVSYEQYF	TGTGCCTGGGCTCCAGGGGTTTCCTACGAGCAGTACTTC
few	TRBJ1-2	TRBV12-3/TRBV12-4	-	CASSTGTDQNTF	TGTGCCAGCAGCACAGGGACCGACCAAAACACCTTC
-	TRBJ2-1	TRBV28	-	CASSSGLPLDEQFF	TGTGCCAGCAGCTCGGGGCTCCCTTTGGATGAGCAGTTCTTC
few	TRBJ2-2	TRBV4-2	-	CASSQDGRNGGGTGELFF	TGTGCCAGCAGCCAAGATGGGAGGAACGGGGGCGGGACCGGGGAGCTGTTTTTT
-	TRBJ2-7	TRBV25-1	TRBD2	CASSRRGDYEQYF	TGTGCCAGCAGCCGCCGGGGGGACTACGAGCAGTACTTC